These 21 T cell receptor beta chains were sequenced from one sample in a study of CD8 T cells in ankylosing spondylitis. TCRdb recomputed calls from the 5' RACE reads with MiXCR, one row per CDR3 protein. The sample shows approximately 300,000 distinct CDR3 sequences, under 25% of them seen only once. Sequenced material: blood, either unsorted or a sorted T cell fraction (not recorded which). The source of these receptors is a female donor with ankylosing spondylitis or in good health (not recorded which).

This clonotype appeared a few times. The gene calls are TRBV12-3 or TRBV12-4 and TRBJ2-1; 11 nucleotides match TRBD1. The junction had 14 bases not matched to a gene; V was cut back by 7 bases and J by 12 bases. This CDR3 is built from 15 residues. In DNA, the CDR3 is TGTGCCAGCACCTCGGGGGACAGGGGGAGAAGTGTGCAGTTCTTC. Encoded protein: CASTSGDRGRSVQFF.

This clonotype was detected many times. The junction does not match germline at one end; this may be a read error. V usage is TRBV29-1 and J usage is TRBJ2-3, with a possible D match to TRBD2 (5 bases). The CDR3 has 13 amino acids. Germline assignment: CDR1 SQVTM and CDR2 ANQGSEA. DNA of the CDR3: TGCAGCGTTAAAGATTCACTAGCAGATACGCAGTATTTT. Its translation: CSVKDSLADTQYF.

The chain combines TRBV6-4 with TRBJ2-1; 11 bases match TRBD2. Germline-derived CDR1 and CDR2 are MRHNA and SNTAGT. The V segment lost 6 bases and the J segment 8 bases; nucleotides outside the gene matches: 9. This CDR3 is 15 amino acids long. For the CDR3, the DNA is TGTGCCAGCAGCGATCTAGCGGGAGGTGCGGATGAGCAGTTCTTC. Translated: CASSDLAGGADEQFF.

The rearrangement joins TRBV10-3 to TRBJ1-5; maybe TRBD1 (6 bases). Deletions cut 3 bases from V and 3 bases from J, with 9 bases between. The CDR3 is 14 amino acids. The germline V gene has CDR1 ENHRY and CDR2 SYGVKD. The DNA for the CDR3 is TGTGCCATCAGTGAAGACAGGATCAATCAGCCCCAGCATTTT. This sequence encodes CAISEDRINQPQHF.

In its sample, this clonotype was seen a few times. The chain uses TRBV7-2 and TRBJ1-6; 7 bases are a match to TRBD1. V was pared by 5 bases and J by 10 bases, with 8 bases of the junction left unmatched. CDR1 and CDR2 (germline): SGHTA, FQGNSA. The CDR3 is made up of 14 amino acids. The CDR3 here is CASSRQGGGSPLHF. DNA of the CDR3: TGTGCCAGCAGCCGACAGGGTGGAGGGTCACCCCTCCACTTT.

The chain couples TRBV12-3 or TRBV12-4 to TRBJ2-2; D call uncertain. Trimming took off 0 bases at V and 7 bases at J, with 3 bases between the two ends. This CDR3 region has 12 residues. The CDR3 DNA is TGTGCCAGCAGTTTAGCCAGCGGGGAGCTGTTTTTT. It specifies CASSLASGELFF.

The chain employs TRBV27 and TRBJ2-1, with 12 bases that match TRBD2. The V segment lost 7 bases and the J segment 6 bases; nucleotides outside the gene matches: 7. The CDR3 consists of 15 residues. The germline V gene encodes CDR1 MNHEY and CDR2 SMNVEV (reference sequence). CDR3 in DNA: TGTGCCAGCACTATACGGACTAGCGGGATCAATGAGCAGTTCTTC. It is translated as CASTIRTSGINEQFF.

The V and J genes are TRBV13 and TRBJ1-2, with D possibly being TRBD1 (6 bases). The length of the CDR3 is 13 residues. The V end lost 3 bases, the J end lost 6 bases, and 11 bases lay between the germline ends. Germline values: CDR1 PRHDT, CDR2 FYEKMQ (reference sequence). The CDR3 DNA reads as TGTGCCAGCAGCTTCGACAGGCGCGATGGCTACACCTTC. Amino acids: CASSFDRRDGYTF. Full variable domain (rest looked up from reference TRBV13 and TRBJ1-2): AAGVIQSPRHLIKEKRETATLKCYPIPRHDTVYWYQQGPGQDPQFLISFYEKMQSDKGSIPDRFSAQQFSDYHSELNMSSLELGDSALYFCASSFDRRDGYTFGSGTRLTVV.

The gene calls are TRBV10-3 and TRBJ1-1; 7 nucleotides match TRBD1. From germline, CDR1 is ENHRY and CDR2 SYGVKD. The CDR3 contains 14 residues. Germline trimming cut 3 bases from V and 6 bases from J; bases unmatched to any gene: 7. The CDR3 sequence is CAISEGGEGSEAFF. CDR3 nucleotides: TGTGCCATCAGTGAAGGGGGCGAAGGCTCTGAAGCTTTCTTT.

The gene calls are TRBV5-1 and TRBJ1-5; 10 nucleotides match TRBD1. Germline CDR1 is SGHRS and CDR2 is YFSETQ. Trimming removed 4 bases from V and 4 bases from J; junction bases left unmatched: 14. The CDR3 runs 18 residues. The CDR3 here is CASSPGTGATLGNQPQHF. CDR3 in DNA: TGCGCCAGCAGCCCCGGGACAGGGGCAACCCTGGGGAATCAGCCCCAGCATTTT.

This clonotype was counted ten times or more. The rearrangement links TRBV5-1 to TRBJ2-3, with a weak D call TRBD1 (6 bases). CDR1 and CDR2 from the germline V gene are SGHRS and YFSETQ. The V end was cut by 0 bases, the J end by 0 bases, with 8 bases between. The CDR3 is 15 amino acids. The CDR3 sequence: CASSLGGHSTDTQYF. CDR3 coding DNA: TGCGCCAGCAGCTTGGGGGGACATAGCACAGATACGCAGTATTTT.

This clonotype was seen only a few times. V gene TRBV7-7 combines with J gene TRBJ2-5; 9 nucleotides align to TRBD1. V shed 5 bases, J shed 5 bases, and the junction held 18 bases outside the gene matches. This CDR3 spans 18 amino acids. CDR1 is SSHAT, CDR2 FNYEAQ, per germline (reference sequence). In DNA, the CDR3 is TGTGCCAGCAGCGTAGGCGGATCCGGGACAGGGAGTCGGGAGACCCAGTACTTC. Translation gives CASSVGGSGTGSRETQYF.

The chain is built from TRBV20-1 and TRBJ2-3; 7 positions agree with TRBD2. The CDR3 contains 15 residues. V was pared by 6 bases and J by 2 bases, with 11 bases of the junction left unmatched. Germline CDR1 reads DFQATT; CDR2 reads SNEGSKA (reference sequence). The CDR3 reads CSAPRGVATTDTQYF. Here the CDR3 DNA reads TGCAGTGCCCCACGGGGGGTAGCGACCACAGATACGCAGTATTTT.

In this sample, this clonotype turned up a few times. V usage is TRBV24-1 and J usage is TRBJ2-1; D possibly matches TRBD1 or TRBD2 (6 bases each). CDR3 length: 15 amino acids. V lost 9 bases and J lost 4, with 18 bases in between. The germline CDR1 and CDR2 sequences are KGHDR and SFDVKD. CDR3 sequence (DNA): TGTGCCACCGCTTCCGGGGGCAGTCCGTACAATGAGCAGTTCTTC. It specifies CATASGGSPYNEQFF.

This clonotype was seen a few times. The V gene is TRBV28, the J gene TRBJ2-7, with D possibly matching TRBD1 (7 bases). Trimming cost V 6 bases and J 5 bases, with 26 bases left between them. Germline loops: CDR1 MDHEN, CDR2 SYDVKM. The CDR3 spans 17 residues. The CDR3 loop is CASSRRDNRGWIDEQYF. Here the CDR3 DNA reads TGTGCCAGCAGCCGGAGGGATAACAGGGGATGGATCGACGAGCAGTACTTC.

The chain carries TRBV24-1 and TRBJ2-1, with 8 bases identical to TRBD2. The length of the CDR3 is 17 residues. Germline V CDR1 and CDR2: KGHDR, SFDVKD. The V gene end was trimmed by 5 bases and the J gene end by 2 bases; junction bases not matched to a gene: 10. CDR3 nucleotides: TGTGCCACCAGTGCCAGCCCCACTAGCGGCCCCTACAATGAGCAGTTCTTC. This translates into CATSASPTSGPYNEQFF.

This clonotype was detected a few times. The rearrangement links TRBV6-1 to TRBJ2-1; perhaps D is TRBD1 or TRBD2 (6 bases each). The ends were cut back, 6 bases at V and 5 bases at J, with 20 bases in the middle. Germline assignment: CDR1 MNHNS and CDR2 SASEGT. The length of the CDR3 is 16 residues. The DNA of the CDR3 is TGTGCCAGCAGAGTGGAGGGGGGCTCCGGGCACAATGAGCAGTTCTTC. This encodes CASRVEGGSGHNEQFF.

V and J are TRBV10-3 and TRBJ2-2, with unresolved D. The germline V gene has CDR1 ENHRY and CDR2 SYGVKD. V gave up 3 bases and J gave up 5 bases, with 4 bases separating them. The CDR3 length is 12 residues. CDR3 residues: CAISEVTGELFF. DNA of the CDR3: TGTGCCATCAGTGAAGTAACCGGGGAGCTGTTTTTT.

This CDR3 is CSARVHKGGDTQYF. In DNA, the CDR3 is TGCAGTGCTAGAGTACATAAAGGAGGGGATACGCAGTATTTT. This rearrangement joins TRBV20-1 to TRBJ2-3; TRBD2 is a possible D gene (6 bases). The CDR3 has 14 residues. Trimming cost V 1 base and J 6 bases, with 14 bases left between them. Germline V gives CDR1 DFQATT, CDR2 SNEGSKA (reference sequence).

This clonotype showed up just once. The rearrangement links TRBV3-1 to TRBJ1-1; D is uncertain. CDR3 length: 13 residues. V was pared by 0 bases and J by 7 bases, with 9 bases between. Looked up from germline, CDR1 is LGHDT and CDR2 is YNNKEL (reference sequence). The DNA for the CDR3 is TGTGCCAGCAGCCAAGATAGACAAGATGAAGCTTTCTTT. This encodes CASSQDRQDEAFF.

On this clonotype: The junction and the germline gene differ at one end; a read error may be behind it. V gene TRBV4-1 combines with J gene TRBJ2-5; no definite D call. Germline assignment: CDR1 MGHRA and CDR2 YSYEKL. The CDR3 totals 17 residues. The CDR3 DNA is TGTGCCAGCAGCCAAGAATCCCCATTGAGAATAGCCGAGACCCAGTACTTC. This codes for CASSQESPLRIAETQYF.